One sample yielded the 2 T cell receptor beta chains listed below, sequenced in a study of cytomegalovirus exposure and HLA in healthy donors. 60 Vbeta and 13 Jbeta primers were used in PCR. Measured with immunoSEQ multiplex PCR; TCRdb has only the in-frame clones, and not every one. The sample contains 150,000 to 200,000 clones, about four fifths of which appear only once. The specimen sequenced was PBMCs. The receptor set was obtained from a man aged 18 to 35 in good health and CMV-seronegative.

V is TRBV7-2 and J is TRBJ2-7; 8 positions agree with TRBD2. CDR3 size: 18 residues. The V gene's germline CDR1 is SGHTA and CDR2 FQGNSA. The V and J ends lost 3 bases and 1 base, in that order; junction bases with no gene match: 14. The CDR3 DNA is TGTGCCAGCAGCTTGTTCCGACCCGGCGGGAGGAGGTCCTACGAGCAGTACTTC. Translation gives CASSLFRPGGRRSYEQYF.

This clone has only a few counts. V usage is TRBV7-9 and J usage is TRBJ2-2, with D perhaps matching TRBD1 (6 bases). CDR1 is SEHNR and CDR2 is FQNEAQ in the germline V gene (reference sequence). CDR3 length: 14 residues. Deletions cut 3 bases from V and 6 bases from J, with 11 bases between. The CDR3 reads CASSFTGSSGELFF. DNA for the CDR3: TGTGCCAGCAGCTTTACAGGGTCATCCGGGGAGCTGTTTTTT.